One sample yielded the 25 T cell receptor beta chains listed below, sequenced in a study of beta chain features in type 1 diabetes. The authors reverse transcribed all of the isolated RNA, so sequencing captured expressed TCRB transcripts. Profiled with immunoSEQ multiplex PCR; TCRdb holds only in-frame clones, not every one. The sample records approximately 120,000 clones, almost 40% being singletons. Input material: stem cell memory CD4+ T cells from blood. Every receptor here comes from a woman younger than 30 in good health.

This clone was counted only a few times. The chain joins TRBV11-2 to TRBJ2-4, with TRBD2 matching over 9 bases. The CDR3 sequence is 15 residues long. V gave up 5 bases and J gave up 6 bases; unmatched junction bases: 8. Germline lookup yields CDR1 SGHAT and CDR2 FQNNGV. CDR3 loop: CASSINSGRGNIQYF. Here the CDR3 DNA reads TGTGCCAGCAGCATTAATAGCGGGAGAGGAAACATTCAGTACTTC.

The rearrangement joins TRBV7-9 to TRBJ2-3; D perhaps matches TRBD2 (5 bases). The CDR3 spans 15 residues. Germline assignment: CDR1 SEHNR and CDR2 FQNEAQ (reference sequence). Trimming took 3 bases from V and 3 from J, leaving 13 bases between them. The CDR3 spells CASSFGDRRTDTQYF. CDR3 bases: TGTGCCAGCAGCTTCGGGGATCGTAGGACAGATACGCAGTATTTT.

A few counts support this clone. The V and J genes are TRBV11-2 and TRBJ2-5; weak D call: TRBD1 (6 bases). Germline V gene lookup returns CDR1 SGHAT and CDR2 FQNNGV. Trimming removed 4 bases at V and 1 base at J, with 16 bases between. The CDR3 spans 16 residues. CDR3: CASSSHQTGLQETQYF. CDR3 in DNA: TGTGCCAGCAGCTCCCATCAGACAGGCCTCCAAGAGACCCAGTACTTC. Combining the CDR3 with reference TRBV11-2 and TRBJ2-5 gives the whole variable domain EAGVAQSPRYKIIEKRQSVAFWCNPISGHATLYWYQQILGQGPKLLIQFQNNGVVDDSQLPKDRFSAERLKGVDSTLKIQPAKLEDSAVYLCASSSHQTGLQETQYFGPGTRLLVL.

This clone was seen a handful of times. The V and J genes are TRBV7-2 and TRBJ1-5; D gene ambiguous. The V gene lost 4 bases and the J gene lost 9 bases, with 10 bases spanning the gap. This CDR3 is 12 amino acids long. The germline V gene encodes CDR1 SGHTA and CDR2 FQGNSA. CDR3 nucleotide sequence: TGTGCCAGCAGCTACGATCCAGGGCCCCAGCATTTT. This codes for CASSYDPGPQHF. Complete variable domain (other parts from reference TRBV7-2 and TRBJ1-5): GAGVSQSPSNKVTEKGKDVELRCDPISGHTALYWYRQSLGQGLEFLIYFQGNSAPDKSGLPSDRFSAERTGGSVSTLTIQRTQQEDSAVYLCASSYDPGPQHFGDGTRLSIL.

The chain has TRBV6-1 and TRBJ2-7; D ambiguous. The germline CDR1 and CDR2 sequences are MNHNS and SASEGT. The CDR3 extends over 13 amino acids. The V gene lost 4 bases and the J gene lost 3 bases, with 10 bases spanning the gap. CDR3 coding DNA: TGTGCCAGCAGTGCCCAACCTAGCTACGAGCAGTACTTC. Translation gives CASSAQPSYEQYF.

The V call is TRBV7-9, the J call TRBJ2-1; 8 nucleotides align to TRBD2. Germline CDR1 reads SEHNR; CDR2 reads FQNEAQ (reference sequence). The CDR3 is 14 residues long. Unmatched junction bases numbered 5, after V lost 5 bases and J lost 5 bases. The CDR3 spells CASSPLSGNNEQFF. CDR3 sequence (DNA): TGTGCCAGCAGCCCCCTTAGCGGGAACAATGAGCAGTTCTTC.

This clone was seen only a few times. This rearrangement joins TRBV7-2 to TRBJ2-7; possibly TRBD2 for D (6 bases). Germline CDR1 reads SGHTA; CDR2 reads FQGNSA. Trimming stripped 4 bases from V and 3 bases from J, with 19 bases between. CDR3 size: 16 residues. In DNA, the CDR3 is TGTGCCAGCAGCTCCATTGTCTCGCGGGGAAACTACGAGCAGTACTTC. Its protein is CASSSIVSRGNYEQYF.

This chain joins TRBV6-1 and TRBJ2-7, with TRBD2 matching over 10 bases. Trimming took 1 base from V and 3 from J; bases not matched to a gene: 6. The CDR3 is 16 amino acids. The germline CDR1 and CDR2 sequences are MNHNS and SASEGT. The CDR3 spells CASSEDERGGDYEQYF. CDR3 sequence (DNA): TGTGCCAGCAGTGAAGATGAGCGGGGGGGGGACTACGAGCAGTACTTC.

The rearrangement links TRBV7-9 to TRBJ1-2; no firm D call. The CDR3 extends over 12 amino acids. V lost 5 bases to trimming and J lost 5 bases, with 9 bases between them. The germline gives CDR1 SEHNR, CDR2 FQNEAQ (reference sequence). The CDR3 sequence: CASSVLLYGYTF. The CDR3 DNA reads TGTGCCAGCAGCGTTCTACTTTATGGCTACACCTTC.

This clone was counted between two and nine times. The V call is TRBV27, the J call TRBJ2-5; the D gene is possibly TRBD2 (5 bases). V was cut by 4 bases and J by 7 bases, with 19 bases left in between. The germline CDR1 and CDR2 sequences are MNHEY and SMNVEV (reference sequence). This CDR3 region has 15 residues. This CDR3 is CASSSDVLARRTQYF. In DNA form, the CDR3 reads TGTGCCAGCAGTTCCGACGTCCTAGCTCGGCGGACCCAGTACTTC.

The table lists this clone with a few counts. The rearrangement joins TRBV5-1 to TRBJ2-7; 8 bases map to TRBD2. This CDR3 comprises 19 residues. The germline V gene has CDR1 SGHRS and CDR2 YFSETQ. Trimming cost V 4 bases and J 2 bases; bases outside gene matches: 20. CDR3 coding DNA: TGCGCCAGCAGCGATGGGACACTCCAAACTAGCGGCTTTACCTACGAGCAGTACTTC. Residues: CASSDGTLQTSGFTYEQYF. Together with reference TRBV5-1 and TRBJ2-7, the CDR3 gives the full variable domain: KAGVTQTPRYLIKTRGQQVTLSCSPISGHRSVSWYQQTPGQGLQFLFEYFSETQRNKGNFPGRFSGRQFSNSRSEMNVSTLELGDSALYLCASSDGTLQTSGFTYEQYFGPGTRLTVT.

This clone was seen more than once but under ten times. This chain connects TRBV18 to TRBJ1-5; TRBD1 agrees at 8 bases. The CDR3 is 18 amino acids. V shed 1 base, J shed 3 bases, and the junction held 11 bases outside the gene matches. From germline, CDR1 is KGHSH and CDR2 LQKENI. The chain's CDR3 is CASSPLPKTGANNQPQHF. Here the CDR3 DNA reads TGTGCCAGCTCACCACTCCCAAAGACAGGGGCGAACAATCAGCCCCAGCATTTT.

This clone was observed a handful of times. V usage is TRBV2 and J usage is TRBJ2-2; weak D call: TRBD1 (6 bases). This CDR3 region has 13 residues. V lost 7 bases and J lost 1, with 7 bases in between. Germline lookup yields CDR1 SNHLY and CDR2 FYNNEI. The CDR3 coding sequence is TGTGCCAGCAACAGGGTGAACACCGGGGAGCTGTTTTTT. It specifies CASNRVNTGELFF.

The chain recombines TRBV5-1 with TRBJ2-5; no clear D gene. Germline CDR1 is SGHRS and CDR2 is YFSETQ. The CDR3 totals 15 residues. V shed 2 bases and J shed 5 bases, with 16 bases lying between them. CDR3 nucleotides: TGCGCCAGCAGCTTATACGCGAGAGTTAGCGAGACCCAGTACTTC. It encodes CASSLYARVSETQYF.

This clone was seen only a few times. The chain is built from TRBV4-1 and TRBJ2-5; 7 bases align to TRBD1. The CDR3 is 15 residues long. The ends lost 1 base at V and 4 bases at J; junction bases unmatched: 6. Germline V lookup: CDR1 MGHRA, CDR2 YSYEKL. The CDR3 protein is CASSQVAGGGETQYF. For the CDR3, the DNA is TGCGCCAGCAGCCAAGTGGCAGGGGGTGGAGAGACCCAGTACTTC.

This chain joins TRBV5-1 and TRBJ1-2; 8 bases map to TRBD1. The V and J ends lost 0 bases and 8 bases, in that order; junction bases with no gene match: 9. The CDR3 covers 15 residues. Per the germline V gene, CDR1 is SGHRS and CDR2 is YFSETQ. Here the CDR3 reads CASSLEGQGARGYTF. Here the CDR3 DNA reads TGCGCCAGCAGCTTGGAAGGTCAGGGGGCGCGAGGCTACACCTTC. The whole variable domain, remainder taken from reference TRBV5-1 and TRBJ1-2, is KAGVTQTPRYLIKTRGQQVTLSCSPISGHRSVSWYQQTPGQGLQFLFEYFSETQRNKGNFPGRFSGRQFSNSRSEMNVSTLELGDSALYLCASSLEGQGARGYTFGSGTRLTVV.

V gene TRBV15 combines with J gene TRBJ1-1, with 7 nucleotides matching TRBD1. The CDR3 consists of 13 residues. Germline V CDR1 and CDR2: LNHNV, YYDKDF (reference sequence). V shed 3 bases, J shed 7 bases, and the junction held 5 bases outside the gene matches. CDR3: CATSSRDSNEAFF. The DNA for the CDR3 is TGTGCCACCAGCAGCCGGGACAGCAATGAAGCTTTCTTT.

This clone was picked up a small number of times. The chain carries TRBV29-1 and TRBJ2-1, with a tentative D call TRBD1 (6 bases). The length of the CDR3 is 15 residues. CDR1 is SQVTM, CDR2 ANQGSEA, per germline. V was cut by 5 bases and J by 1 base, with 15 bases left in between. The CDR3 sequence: CSVQVVQGSYNEQFF. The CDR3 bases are TGCAGCGTTCAAGTGGTTCAGGGGTCCTACAATGAGCAGTTCTTC.

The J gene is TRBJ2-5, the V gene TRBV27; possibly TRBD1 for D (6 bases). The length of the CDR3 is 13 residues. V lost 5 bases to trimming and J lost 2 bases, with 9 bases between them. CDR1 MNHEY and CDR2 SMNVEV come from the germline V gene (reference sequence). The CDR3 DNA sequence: TGTGCCAGCAGTCACAGGGCTCAAGAGACCCAGTACTTC. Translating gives CASSHRAQETQYF.

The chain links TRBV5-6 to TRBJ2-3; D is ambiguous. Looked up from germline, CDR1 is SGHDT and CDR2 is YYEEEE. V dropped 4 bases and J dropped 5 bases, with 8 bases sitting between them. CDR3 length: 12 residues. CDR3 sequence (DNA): TGTGCCAGCAGCACACCGGGAGATACGCAGTATTTT. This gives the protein CASSTPGDTQYF.

The CDR3 loop is CASIKRGTSGRRVVDTQYF. DNA of the CDR3: TGTGCCAGCATCAAGAGGGGGACTAGCGGGAGGAGAGTAGTAGATACGCAGTATTTT. The rearrangement joins TRBV7-9 to TRBJ2-3; 15 positions agree with TRBD2. V dropped 7 bases and J dropped 5; count of bases not matched to a gene: 16. The length of the CDR3 is 19 residues. CDR1 SEHNR and CDR2 FQNEAQ come from the germline V gene (reference sequence).

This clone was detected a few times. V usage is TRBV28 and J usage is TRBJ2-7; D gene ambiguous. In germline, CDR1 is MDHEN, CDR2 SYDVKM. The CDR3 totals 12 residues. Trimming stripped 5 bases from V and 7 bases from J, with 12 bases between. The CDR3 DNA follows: TGTGCCAGCAGTACCCCTATGTGGGAGCAGTACTTC. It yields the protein CASSTPMWEQYF.

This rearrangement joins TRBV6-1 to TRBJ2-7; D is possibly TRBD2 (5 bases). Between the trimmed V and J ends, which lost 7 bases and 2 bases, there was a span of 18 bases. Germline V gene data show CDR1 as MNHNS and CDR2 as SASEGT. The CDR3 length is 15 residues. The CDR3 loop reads CASNGGEKVPYEQYF. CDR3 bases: TGTGCCAGCAATGGAGGTGAAAAAGTCCCCTACGAGCAGTACTTC.

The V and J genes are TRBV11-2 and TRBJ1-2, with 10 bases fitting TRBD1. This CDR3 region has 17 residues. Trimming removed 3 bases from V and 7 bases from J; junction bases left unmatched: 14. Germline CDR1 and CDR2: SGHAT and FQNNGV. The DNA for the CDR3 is TGTGCCAGCAGCTTTCGTGGGACAGGGGATCGACGGAGTGGCTACACCTTC. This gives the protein CASSFRGTGDRRSGYTF.

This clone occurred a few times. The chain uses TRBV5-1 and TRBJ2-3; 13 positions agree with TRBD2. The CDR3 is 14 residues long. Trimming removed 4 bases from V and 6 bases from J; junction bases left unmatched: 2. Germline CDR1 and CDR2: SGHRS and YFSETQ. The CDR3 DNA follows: TGCGCCAGCAGCCCGACTAGCGGGAGGGATACGCAGTATTTT. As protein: CASSPTSGRDTQYF. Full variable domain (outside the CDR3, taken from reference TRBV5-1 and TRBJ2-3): KAGVTQTPRYLIKTRGQQVTLSCSPISGHRSVSWYQQTPGQGLQFLFEYFSETQRNKGNFPGRFSGRQFSNSRSEMNVSTLELGDSALYLCASSPTSGRDTQYFGPGTRLTVL.